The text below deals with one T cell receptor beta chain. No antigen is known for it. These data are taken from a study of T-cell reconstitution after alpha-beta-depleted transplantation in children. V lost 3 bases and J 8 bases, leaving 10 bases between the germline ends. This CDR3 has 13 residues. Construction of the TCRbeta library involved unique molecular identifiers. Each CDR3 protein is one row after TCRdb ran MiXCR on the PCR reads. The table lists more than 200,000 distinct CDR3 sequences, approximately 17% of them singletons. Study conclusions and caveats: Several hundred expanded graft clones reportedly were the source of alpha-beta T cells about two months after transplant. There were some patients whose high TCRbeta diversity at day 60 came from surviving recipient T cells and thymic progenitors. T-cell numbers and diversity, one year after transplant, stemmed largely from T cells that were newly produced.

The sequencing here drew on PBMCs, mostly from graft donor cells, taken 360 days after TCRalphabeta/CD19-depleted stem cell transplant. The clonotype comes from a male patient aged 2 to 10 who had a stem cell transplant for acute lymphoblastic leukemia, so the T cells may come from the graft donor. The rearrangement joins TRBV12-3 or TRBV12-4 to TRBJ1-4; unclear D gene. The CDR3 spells CASSFVGLEKLFF. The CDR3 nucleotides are TGTGCCAGCAGTTTCGTGGGTTTGGAAAAACTGTTTTTT.